These T cell receptor beta chains were read from a single sample in a study of identical twins. TCRdb reprocessed the 5' RACE reads with MiXCR, giving one entry per CDR3 protein. The sample contains under 500,000 distinct CDR3 sequences, around an eighth of which appear only once. The same sample was also studied in work on yellow fever vaccine responses in identical twins.

The sequenced material came from CD4+ T cells sorted from blood. The receptors were sampled from a woman aged 18-29 years in good health. The CDR3 runs from the conserved cysteine through the conserved F or W. Fields, in order: V gene, J gene, D gene, clone size, CDR3 protein, CDR3 DNA. The D gene is left open where the match is weak. Expanded clones get a size class; other rows say once, few or many, or leave the size out.

v_gene: TRBV6-5; j_gene: TRBJ2-4; d_gene: .; abundance: .; CDR3aa: CASSPSGAKNIQYF; CDR3nt: TGTGCCAGCAGTCCCTCGGGAGCCAAAAACATTCAGTACTTC
v_gene: TRBV19; j_gene: TRBJ2-1; d_gene: .; abundance: .; CDR3aa: CASSIDGVYNEQFF; CDR3nt: TGTGCCAGTAGTATAGACGGCGTATACAATGAGCAGTTCTTC
v_gene: TRBV6-2/TRBV6-3; j_gene: TRBJ2-1; d_gene: .; abundance: .; CDR3aa: CAAASGEAYNEQFF; CDR3nt: TGTGCCGCCGCTTCGGGAGAGGCCTACAATGAGCAGTTCTTC
v_gene: TRBV20-1; j_gene: TRBJ1-6; d_gene: .; abundance: .; CDR3aa: CSAHDSSYNSPLHF; CDR3nt: TGCAGTGCGCACGACAGCTCCTATAATTCACCCCTCCACTTT
v_gene: TRBV7-2; j_gene: TRBJ2-3; d_gene: TRBD1; abundance: .; CDR3aa: CASSLEGAIRGNTQYF; CDR3nt: TGTGCCAGCAGCTTAGAGGGCGCTATCAGGGGGAATACGCAGTATTTT
v_gene: TRBV5-4; j_gene: TRBJ2-3; d_gene: .; abundance: .; CDR3aa: CASSAGAGPTDTQYF; CDR3nt: TGTGCCAGCAGCGCCGGGGCGGGGCCCACAGATACGCAGTATTTT
v_gene: TRBV10-3; j_gene: TRBJ2-3; d_gene: .; abundance: .; CDR3aa: CAISGRGTDTQYF; CDR3nt: TGTGCCATCAGTGGCCGGGGCACAGATACGCAGTATTTT
v_gene: TRBV29-1; j_gene: TRBJ2-1; d_gene: TRBD2; abundance: few; CDR3aa: CSALSGGASYNEQFF; CDR3nt: TGCAGCGCCCTTAGCGGGGGGGCCTCTTACAATGAGCAGTTCTTC
v_gene: TRBV6-2/TRBV6-3; j_gene: TRBJ2-4; d_gene: TRBD1; abundance: .; CDR3aa: CASRISGTGINIQYF; CDR3nt: TGTGCCAGCAGGATATCCGGGACAGGGATAAACATTCAGTACTTC
v_gene: TRBV2; j_gene: TRBJ2-1; d_gene: .; abundance: many; CDR3aa: CASREGASSYNEQFF; CDR3nt: TGTGCCAGCCGGGAGGGGGCCAGCTCCTACAATGAGCAGTTCTTC
v_gene: TRBV5-1; j_gene: TRBJ2-7; d_gene: .; abundance: .; CDR3aa: CTSSLGVRGSQWYF; CDR3nt: TGCACCAGCAGCTTGGGGGTGAGAGGGAGTCAGTGGTACTTC
v_gene: TRBV14; j_gene: TRBJ1-1; d_gene: .; abundance: few; CDR3aa: CASSQAVETEAFF; CDR3nt: TGTGCCAGCAGCCAAGCTGTGGAGACTGAAGCTTTCTTT
v_gene: TRBV12-3/TRBV12-4; j_gene: TRBJ1-2; d_gene: TRBD1; abundance: many; CDR3aa: CASSSPDRVVYGYTF; CDR3nt: TGTGCCAGCAGTTCACCGGACAGGGTCGTCTATGGCTACACCTTC
v_gene: TRBV10-3; j_gene: TRBJ2-7; d_gene: TRBD1; abundance: many; CDR3aa: CAISTGTGFSYEQYF; CDR3nt: TGTGCCATCAGTACCGGGACAGGGTTCTCCTACGAGCAGTACTTC
v_gene: TRBV5-4; j_gene: TRBJ1-1; d_gene: .; abundance: .; CDR3aa: CASSSIRDTEAFF; CDR3nt: TGTGCCAGCAGCTCCATTCGGGATACTGAAGCTTTCTTT
v_gene: TRBV28; j_gene: TRBJ2-5; d_gene: .; abundance: .; CDR3aa: CASGPFPNQETQYF; CDR3nt: TGTGCCAGCGGTCCATTCCCGAATCAAGAGACCCAGTACTTC
v_gene: TRBV27; j_gene: TRBJ2-7; d_gene: TRBD1; abundance: few; CDR3aa: CASSLGQYIYEQYF; CDR3nt: TGTGCCAGCAGTCTGGGACAGTACATCTACGAGCAGTACTTC
v_gene: TRBV7-9; j_gene: TRBJ2-1; d_gene: .; abundance: few; CDR3aa: CCCSSYNEQFF; CDR3nt: TGTTGCTGTAGCTCCTACAATGAGCAGTTCTTC
v_gene: TRBV3-1; j_gene: TRBJ2-3; d_gene: TRBD2; abundance: .; CDR3aa: CASSQDRTSGGISTDTQYF; CDR3nt: TGTGCCAGCAGCCAAGATCGGACTAGCGGGGGGATTAGCACAGATACGCAGTATTTT
v_gene: TRBV12-3/TRBV12-4; j_gene: TRBJ1-2; d_gene: .; abundance: few; CDR3aa: CASIMDRLSDGYTF; CDR3nt: TGTGCCAGCATCATGGACCGTTTGTCGGACGGCTACACCTTC
v_gene: TRBV28; j_gene: TRBJ2-7; d_gene: .; abundance: many; CDR3aa: CASRWGGSAYEQYF; CDR3nt: TGTGCCAGCAGGTGGGGGGGCTCGGCCTACGAGCAGTACTTC
v_gene: TRBV6-5; j_gene: TRBJ2-7; d_gene: .; abundance: .; CDR3aa: CASSYSGALTERYF; CDR3nt: TGTGCCAGCAGTTATAGTGGGGCCCTTACCGAGCGGTACTTC
v_gene: TRBV29-1; j_gene: TRBJ1-4; d_gene: TRBD1; abundance: few; CDR3aa: CICGTGDEKLFF; CDR3nt: TGCATCTGTGGGACAGGGGATGAAAAACTGTTTTTT
v_gene: TRBV7-2; j_gene: TRBJ2-3; d_gene: TRBD2; abundance: .; CDR3aa: CASSPGGPSQYF; CDR3nt: TGTGCCAGCAGCCCGGGGGGGCCTTCGCAGTATTTT
v_gene: TRBV5-1; j_gene: TRBJ2-3; d_gene: TRBD2; abundance: .; CDR3aa: CASSLDLAGVDTQYF; CDR3nt: TGCGCCAGCAGCTTGGACCTAGCGGGGGTTGATACGCAGTATTTT
v_gene: TRBV20-1; j_gene: TRBJ2-2; d_gene: .; abundance: many; CDR3aa: CSASQTGELFF; CDR3nt: TGCAGTGCTAGTCAAACCGGGGAGCTGTTTTTT
v_gene: TRBV27; j_gene: TRBJ2-3; d_gene: TRBD1; abundance: .; CDR3aa: CASSSRDRVSDTQYF; CDR3nt: TGTGCCAGCAGTTCGCGGGACAGGGTTTCAGATACGCAGTATTTT
v_gene: TRBV6-2/TRBV6-3; j_gene: TRBJ2-7; d_gene: .; abundance: .; CDR3aa: CASNYNARGPYEQYF; CDR3nt: TGTGCCAGCAACTACAACGCCAGGGGCCCTTACGAGCAGTACTTC
v_gene: TRBV10-3; j_gene: TRBJ2-2; d_gene: TRBD2; abundance: .; CDR3aa: CAISALGTSRNTGELFF; CDR3nt: TGTGCCATCAGTGCTCTAGGGACTAGCAGGAACACCGGGGAGCTGTTTTTT
v_gene: TRBV14; j_gene: TRBJ2-1; d_gene: TRBD2; abundance: many; CDR3aa: CASSQSAGGQQFF; CDR3nt: TGTGCCAGCAGCCAATCCGCGGGGGGCCAGCAGTTCTTC